What follows are 27 T cell receptor beta chains derived from one specimen sequenced in a study of graft-versus-host responses after intestinal transplantation. TCRdb's copy holds only in-frame clones and misses some; the assay was immunoSEQ multiplex PCR. The sample lists tens of thousands of clones, around 90% occurring once. The source was PBMCs, collected approximately 460 days after intestinal transplantation. These receptors all come from a human patient who received an intestinal transplant, so some T cells may come from the graft donor.

This clone was found once. This chain links TRBV2 with TRBJ2-7, with 11 bases identical to TRBD2. The CDR3 totals 17 residues. V was pared by 6 bases and J by 5 bases, with 15 bases of the junction left unmatched. CDR1 is SNHLY and CDR2 is FYNNEI in the germline V gene. This CDR3 is CASRAVTVAGGPDEQYF. For the CDR3, the DNA is TGTGCCAGCAGAGCCGTGACCGTAGCGGGAGGGCCTGACGAGCAGTACTTC.

This clone turned up a few times. This chain connects TRBV4-1 to TRBJ1-2, with D tentatively TRBD1 (6 bases). Trimming removed 1 base at V and 7 bases at J, with 13 bases between. CDR3 length equals 14 residues. Germline values: CDR1 MGHRA, CDR2 YSYEKL. The CDR3 DNA is TGCGCCAGCAGCCAAGTCACACAGGGATCTGGCTACACCTTC. Its protein product is CASSQVTQGSGYTF.

This chain uses TRBV28 with TRBJ1-2; 7 positions match TRBD1. The CDR3 spans 14 residues. J gave up 4 bases and V 1 base, and 3 bases lay outside the gene matches. Germline CDR1 reads MDHEN; CDR2 reads SYDVKM. The CDR3 loop is CASSLFGTAYGYTF. The CDR3 DNA reads as TGTGCCAGCAGTTTATTCGGGACAGCCTATGGCTACACCTTC.

The rearrangement links TRBV5-4 to TRBJ2-3, with TRBD2 as a possible D gene (7 bases). The V gene lost 0 bases and the J gene lost 1 base, with 15 bases spanning the gap. The CDR3 consists of 17 residues. CDR1 is SGHNT and CDR2 is YYREEE in the germline V gene (reference sequence). CDR3 loop: CASSLASRGAGTDTQYF. The CDR3 DNA reads as TGTGCCAGCAGCTTGGCGTCTCGGGGGGCCGGCACAGATACGCAGTATTTT.

Only one count was recorded for this clone. The CDR3, as DNA: TGTGCCAGCAGTCAGGGGAGGGGAGGCAATCAGCCCCAGCATTTT. It is translated as CASSQGRGGNQPQHF. This sequence joins TRBV6-5 and TRBJ1-5; the D gene is possibly TRBD1 (6 bases). This CDR3 is built from 15 residues. Per the germline V gene, CDR1 is MNHEY and CDR2 is SVGAGI. Between the trimmed V and J ends, which lost 5 bases and 2 bases, there was a span of 13 bases.

This rearrangement joins TRBV4-3 to TRBJ1-5; D might be TRBD1 (5 bases). This CDR3 is built from 15 residues. Trimming took off 0 bases at V and 5 bases at J, with 11 bases between the two ends. The V gene's germline CDR1 is LGHNA and CDR2 YSLEER. This chain's CDR3 is CASSQDLVRDQPQHF. CDR3 sequence (DNA): TGCGCCAGCAGCCAAGATTTAGTCAGGGATCAGCCCCAGCATTTT.

The gene calls are TRBV29-1 and TRBJ1-1; 9 bases are shared with TRBD1. This CDR3 comprises 13 residues. Germline values: CDR1 SQVTM, CDR2 ANQGSEA. V shed 6 bases, J shed 3 bases, and the junction held 5 bases outside the gene matches. The CDR3 nucleotides read TGCAGCGTGCTAGACAGGGGGGACACTGAAGCTTTCTTT. It yields the protein CSVLDRGDTEAFF.

The chain joins TRBV27 to TRBJ2-5; no clear D gene. V was trimmed by 1 base and J by 4 bases, leaving 16 bases between them. Germline V CDR1 and CDR2: MNHEY, SMNVEV (reference sequence). The length of the CDR3 is 16 residues. The DNA of the CDR3 is TGTGCCAGCAGTTTATTAGGTGCGCGAGCTGCAGAGACCCAGTACTTC. Amino acid sequence: CASSLLGARAAETQYF.

The V and J genes are TRBV21-1 and TRBJ1-5. TRBV21-1 is recorded as a pseudogene. CDR3 size: 20 residues. The CDR3 sequence is CASSKKVVEDLYHGNQPQHF. CDR3 bases: TGTGCCAGCAGCAAAAAGGTCGTGGAGGATCTATATCACGGCAATCAGCCCCAGCATTTT.

This clone was recorded only once. The rearrangement uses TRBV6-1 and TRBJ1-2; 7 nucleotides line up with TRBD1. V lost 5 bases and J lost 4; bases outside the gene matches: 10. This CDR3 comprises 15 residues. Germline V lookup: CDR1 MNHNS, CDR2 SASEGT. This chain's CDR3 is CASSLGGRDSYGYTF. The CDR3 nucleotides are TGTGCCAGCAGTCTGGGGGGCCGGGACAGCTATGGCTACACCTTC.

This sequence joins TRBV30 and TRBJ1-4; D gene ambiguous. The ends were cut back, 0 bases at V and 8 bases at J, with 7 bases in the middle. Looked up from germline, CDR1 is GTSNPN and CDR2 is SVGIG (reference sequence). The CDR3 contains 12 residues. CDR3 sequence reads: CAWSVIGEKLFF. Here the CDR3 DNA reads TGTGCCTGGAGTGTAATTGGGGAAAAACTGTTTTTT.

This chain connects TRBV5-1 to TRBJ2-3; 10 bases match TRBD2. From germline, CDR1 is SGHRS and CDR2 YFSETQ. The CDR3 has 15 residues. V lost 8 bases to trimming and J lost 2 bases; unmatched junction nucleotides: 8. The CDR3 loop is CASLRTSGVTDTQYF. The CDR3 DNA reads as TGCGCCAGTCTCCGAACTAGCGGGGTCACAGATACGCAGTATTTT.

The chain joins TRBV15 to TRBJ2-3, with a possible D match to TRBD2 (6 bases). The length of the CDR3 is 17 residues. CDR1 and CDR2 from the germline V gene are LNHNV and YYDKDF (reference sequence). V was shortened by 5 bases and J by 1 base, with 19 bases between the two germline ends. CDR3 DNA: TGTGCCACCAGCGAGTACCCGAGCGGGCCCGGCACAGATACGCAGTATTTT. Translated, it gives CATSEYPSGPGTDTQYF.

The chain combines TRBV10-3 with TRBJ2-4; TRBD1 is a possible D gene (6 bases). The CDR3 covers 14 residues. The germline V gene encodes CDR1 ENHRY and CDR2 SYGVKD. The ends were cut back, 5 bases at V and 1 base at J, with 9 bases in the middle. The CDR3 DNA reads as TGTGCCATCAGTCCGACAGGCGCCAAAAACATTCAGTACTTC. Protein product: CAISPTGAKNIQYF.

The rearrangement uses TRBV7-9 and TRBJ2-3; D uncertain. This CDR3 has 17 residues. Trimming removed 4 bases at V and 3 bases at J, with 20 bases between. Germline CDR1 SEHNR, CDR2 FQNEAQ (reference sequence). The CDR3, as DNA: TGTGCCAGCAGCTCCCTCCTCGAGTGGGTGAGGACAGATACGCAGTATTTT. It codes for CASSSLLEWVRTDTQYF.

This clone appeared once. The V call is TRBV5-1, the J call TRBJ1-5, with a possible D match to TRBD1 (6 bases). CDR3 size: 15 residues. Germline CDR1 SGHRS, CDR2 YFSETQ. Trimming stripped 3 bases from V and 0 bases from J, with 10 bases between. CDR3 loop: CASSSGAYSNQPQHF. CDR3 DNA sequence: TGCGCCAGCAGCTCAGGGGCTTATAGCAATCAGCCCCAGCATTTT.

V and J are TRBV28 and TRBJ1-5, with D possibly matching TRBD1 (5 bases). Germline V gene lookup returns CDR1 MDHEN and CDR2 SYDVKM. V was trimmed by 6 bases and J by 7 bases, leaving 19 bases between them. CDR3 length equals 15 residues. This CDR3 reads CASSPPRGDKQPQHF. The CDR3 region has the DNA TGTGCCAGCAGCCCTCCGCGAGGGGATAAACAGCCCCAGCATTTT.

In DNA, the CDR3 is TGTGCCAGCAGTCGCTATGGCTACACCTTC. Its translation is CASSRYGYTF. The rearrangement uses TRBV28 and TRBJ1-2; D ambiguous. Germline values: CDR1 MDHEN, CDR2 SYDVKM. This CDR3 has 10 amino acids. Trimming pared 5 bases from V and 4 bases from J, leaving 2 bases between.

The chain carries TRBV5-1 and TRBJ2-6; the D gene is possibly TRBD2 (6 bases). Trimming removed 2 bases at V and 0 bases at J, with 15 bases between. Germline V gives CDR1 SGHRS, CDR2 YFSETQ. The CDR3 contains 18 residues. The CDR3 is CASSFLGLQSSGANVLTF. In DNA, the CDR3 is TGCGCCAGCAGCTTCTTGGGACTGCAGAGCTCTGGGGCCAACGTCCTGACTTTC.

The chain employs TRBV5-6 and TRBJ1-3, with D unresolved. V lost 0 bases to trimming and J lost 0 bases, with 7 bases between them. CDR3 length: 15 residues. Germline loops: CDR1 SGHDT, CDR2 YYEEEE. For the CDR3, the DNA is TGTGCCAGCAGCTTGGTTGGGGACTCTGGAAACACCATATATTTT. Translation: CASSLVGDSGNTIYF.

The chain recombines TRBV6-1 with TRBJ1-5; 9 bases match TRBD1. The CDR3 sequence is 15 residues long. V lost 10 bases to trimming and J lost 3 bases; unmatched junction nucleotides: 10. Germline V gene lookup returns CDR1 MNHNS and CDR2 SASEGT. The CDR3 DNA reads as TGTGCCACCCAGTTGACAGGGGGGTACAATCAGCCCCAGCATTTT. Residues: CATQLTGGYNQPQHF.

V gene TRBV6-5 combines with J gene TRBJ1-4; D gene unclear. Germline CDR1 MNHEY, CDR2 SVGAGI. V gave up 0 bases and J gave up 0 bases, with 5 bases separating them. This CDR3 comprises 15 residues. In DNA form, the CDR3 reads TGTGCCAGCAGTTACTCAGCAGCAACTAATGAAAAACTGTTTTTT. The encoded protein is CASSYSAATNEKLFF.

The V and J genes are TRBV9 and TRBJ2-2, with 7 bases lining up with TRBD2. Germline V gene sequence: CDR1 SGDLS, CDR2 YYNGEE. Trimming removed 0 bases from V and 7 bases from J; junction bases left unmatched: 3. The CDR3 loop spans 14 amino acids. CDR3 nucleotide sequence: TGTGCCAGCAGCGTAGGAGCGGGAAGCGGGGAGCTGTTTTTT. It translates to CASSVGAGSGELFF.

This chain links TRBV19 with TRBJ2-2; no firm D call. The germline V and J ends were trimmed by 3 bases and 4 bases, with 9 bases remaining between them. Germline assignment: CDR1 LNHDA and CDR2 SQIVND (reference sequence). There are 14 residues in the CDR3. The DNA for the CDR3 is TGTGCCAGTAGTATGGACCAGATCACCGGGGAGCTGTTTTTT. Translated, it gives CASSMDQITGELFF.

The chain couples TRBV2 to TRBJ2-7; 13 bases agree with TRBD2. V trimming: 4 bases; J trimming: 4 bases; junction bases outside the gene matches: 7. The CDR3 is made up of 16 amino acids. Germline V gene lookup returns CDR1 SNHLY and CDR2 FYNNEI. The chain's CDR3 is CASSGTSGSLWYEQYF. In nucleotides, the CDR3 is TGTGCCAGCAGTGGGACTAGCGGGAGTCTTTGGTACGAGCAGTACTTC.

This chain links TRBV23-1 with TRBJ2-7; 10 bases agree with TRBD2. TRBV23-1 falls under the ORF class, with uncertain function. Trimming removed 6 bases from V and 2 bases from J; junction bases left unmatched: 7. The CDR3 loop spans 15 amino acids. CDR3 sequence (DNA): TGCGCCAGCAGCAGACTAGCGGGCACCGCCTACGAGCAGTACTTC. This sequence encodes CASSRLAGTAYEQYF.

The chain is built from TRBV28 and TRBJ1-6, with D possibly matching TRBD1 (5 bases). Germline V gene lookup returns CDR1 MDHEN and CDR2 SYDVKM. The ends were cut back, 3 bases at V and 13 bases at J, with 10 bases in the middle. This CDR3 spans 12 amino acids. The CDR3 bases are TGTGCCAGCAGTTTCGGGGGGGTTCCCCTCCACTTT. Translation gives CASSFGGVPLHF.